The rows below give T cell receptor beta chains drawn from one sample of a study of blood T cell repertoires in COVID-19. Generated by immunoSEQ multiplex PCR, the TCRdb table keeps only in-frame clones and is missing some. The repertoire holds about 400,000 clones, with more than 85% as singletons. Sequencing was carried out using peripheral blood. These receptors all come from a human donor in a cohort sampled during active COVID-19. Each CDR3 is given with its conserved first and last residue. The order of the fields is D gene, J gene, V gene, clone size, CDR3 protein, CDR3 DNA. D genes are given only for firm matches. Part of the rows lack a size; the others show once, few, many or a class for expanded clones.

d_call: NA; j_call: TRBJ1-6; v_call: TRBV30; clone_size: NA; cdr3_aa: CAWRITDRDSPLHF; cdr3_nt: TGTGCCTGGAGAATAACGGACAGAGATTCACCCCTCCACTTT
d_call: TRBD1; j_call: TRBJ1-5; v_call: TRBV5-1; clone_size: many; cdr3_aa: CASSPGQGDQPQHF; cdr3_nt: TGCGCCAGCAGCCCCGGACAGGGTGATCAGCCCCAGCATTTT
d_call: NA; j_call: TRBJ2-7; v_call: TRBV9; clone_size: NA; cdr3_aa: CASSPRQTVSYEQYF; cdr3_nt: TGTGCCAGCAGCCCCCGTCAGACAGTATCCTACGAGCAGTACTTC
d_call: NA; j_call: TRBJ2-1; v_call: TRBV3-1/TRBV3-2; clone_size: few; cdr3_aa: CASSQSLADEQFF; cdr3_nt: TGTGCCAGCAGCCAATCACTAGCCGATGAGCAGTTCTTC
d_call: NA; j_call: TRBJ2-1; v_call: TRBV27; clone_size: NA; cdr3_aa: CASSLSPGDPYNEQFF; cdr3_nt: TGTGCCAGCAGTTTATCCCCAGGGGATCCTTACAATGAGCAGTTCTTC
d_call: TRBD2; j_call: TRBJ2-3; v_call: TRBV7-2; clone_size: NA; cdr3_aa: CASSLGSGGETDTQYF; cdr3_nt: TGTGCCAGCAGCTTAGGATCGGGGGGGGAAACAGATACGCAGTATTTT
d_call: TRBD1; j_call: TRBJ2-7; v_call: TRBV7-2; clone_size: NA; cdr3_aa: CASSFGQGDSYEQYF; cdr3_nt: TGTGCCAGCAGCTTCGGACAGGGCGACTCCTACGAGCAGTACTTC
d_call: NA; j_call: TRBJ1-6; v_call: TRBV19; clone_size: NA; cdr3_aa: CASSIAGVGSPLHF; cdr3_nt: TGTGCCAGTAGTATTGCGGGGGTTGGTTCACCCCTCCACTTT
d_call: NA; j_call: TRBJ1-1; v_call: TRBV27; clone_size: NA; cdr3_aa: CASRKRGGLGTEAFF; cdr3_nt: TGTGCCAGCCGGAAAAGGGGGGGGCTGGGGACTGAAGCTTTCTTT
d_call: NA; j_call: TRBJ1-1; v_call: TRBV3-1/TRBV3-2; clone_size: NA; cdr3_aa: CASSRLRLNTEAFF; cdr3_nt: TGTGCCAGCAGCCGACTACGGCTGAACACTGAAGCTTTCTTT
d_call: NA; j_call: TRBJ1-2; v_call: TRBV3-1/TRBV3-2; clone_size: NA; cdr3_aa: CASSLAPAMGSAGYTF; cdr3_nt: TGTGCCAGCAGCCTCGCCCCGGCCATGGGGAGTGCCGGCTACACCTTC
d_call: TRBD1; j_call: TRBJ2-3; v_call: TRBV5-1; clone_size: NA; cdr3_aa: CASSTGTDTTDTQYF; cdr3_nt: TGCGCCAGCAGCACCGGGACAGACACCACAGATACGCAGTATTTT
d_call: NA; j_call: TRBJ2-2; v_call: TRBV7-6; clone_size: NA; cdr3_aa: CASSLRQGGTGELFF; cdr3_nt: TGTGCCAGCAGCTTACGACAGGGAGGCACCGGGGAGCTGTTTTTT
d_call: NA; j_call: TRBJ2-5; v_call: TRBV18; clone_size: NA; cdr3_aa: CASSTITTQETQYF; cdr3_nt: TGTGCCAGCTCAACCATAACTACTCAAGAGACCCAGTACTTC
d_call: NA; j_call: TRBJ1-1; v_call: TRBV7-8; clone_size: once; cdr3_aa: CASSPFREPFVNTEAFF; cdr3_nt: TGTGCCAGCAGCCCCTTCCGGGAGCCTTTTGTGAACACTGAAGCTTTCTTT
d_call: TRBD2; j_call: TRBJ2-4; v_call: TRBV14; clone_size: NA; cdr3_aa: CASSQDFGGVVDF; cdr3_nt: TGTGCCAGCAGCCAAGATTTCGGGGGGGTAGTGGACTTC
d_call: TRBD1; j_call: TRBJ1-1; v_call: TRBV5-1; clone_size: NA; cdr3_aa: CASSTRTGMNTEAFF; cdr3_nt: TGCGCCAGCAGCACACGGACAGGCATGAACACTGAAGCTTTCTTT
d_call: NA; j_call: TRBJ1-4; v_call: TRBV18; clone_size: NA; cdr3_aa: CASSPRRGLEKLFF; cdr3_nt: TGTGCCAGCTCACCACGTCGCGGCCTTGAAAAACTGTTTTTT
d_call: TRBD2; j_call: TRBJ2-3; v_call: TRBV3-1/TRBV3-2; clone_size: NA; cdr3_aa: CASAAGGSTDTQYF; cdr3_nt: TGTGCCAGCGCAGCGGGGGGTAGCACAGATACGCAGTATTTT
d_call: TRBD2; j_call: TRBJ2-5; v_call: TRBV6-6; clone_size: NA; cdr3_aa: CASGGRTSGASETQYF; cdr3_nt: TGTGCCAGCGGGGGTCGGACTAGCGGGGCTTCGGAGACCCAGTACTTC
d_call: TRBD1; j_call: TRBJ1-2; v_call: TRBV19; clone_size: NA; cdr3_aa: CASSPGQGEGGYTF; cdr3_nt: TGTGCCAGTAGCCCGGGACAGGGGGAAGGGGGCTACACCTTC
d_call: NA; j_call: TRBJ1-2; v_call: TRBV4-2; clone_size: NA; cdr3_aa: CASSQDAGLGGYTF; cdr3_nt: TGTGCCAGCAGCCAAGACGCGGGGCTGGGCGGCTACACCTTC
d_call: NA; j_call: TRBJ1-5; v_call: TRBV19; clone_size: NA; cdr3_aa: CASSIEQGRSNQPQHF; cdr3_nt: TGTGCCAGTAGTATAGAACAGGGCCGGAGCAATCAGCCCCAGCATTTT
d_call: NA; j_call: TRBJ1-1; v_call: TRBV5-5; clone_size: NA; cdr3_aa: CASHLGRTGPSKAFF; cdr3_nt: TGTGCCAGCCACCTTGGGAGGACGGGTCCTTCGAAAGCTTTCTTT
d_call: NA; j_call: TRBJ2-1; v_call: TRBV28; clone_size: NA; cdr3_aa: CASSLEGQGYNEQFF; cdr3_nt: TGTGCCAGCAGTTTAGAGGGACAAGGCTACAATGAGCAGTTCTTC
d_call: TRBD1; j_call: TRBJ1-1; v_call: TRBV6-5; clone_size: NA; cdr3_aa: CASSYSTDRAAEAFF; cdr3_nt: TGTGCCAGCAGTTACTCTACTGACAGGGCCGCTGAAGCTTTCTTT
d_call: NA; j_call: TRBJ2-3; v_call: TRBV24-1; clone_size: NA; cdr3_aa: CATSDLSSGVDTDTQYF; cdr3_nt: TGTGCCACCAGTGATTTGAGTTCGGGGGTGGACACAGATACGCAGTATTTT
d_call: TRBD2; j_call: TRBJ2-3; v_call: TRBV6-5; clone_size: NA; cdr3_aa: CASSYVMSGGGDTQYF; cdr3_nt: TGTGCCAGCAGTTACGTTATGTCGGGAGGCGGGGATACGCAGTATTTT
d_call: NA; j_call: TRBJ1-2; v_call: TRBV12-5; clone_size: NA; cdr3_aa: CASGLSQGLVYGYTF; cdr3_nt: TGTGCTAGTGGTTTGTCTCAGGGGCTCGTTTATGGCTACACCTTC
d_call: NA; j_call: TRBJ2-5; v_call: TRBV2; clone_size: NA; cdr3_aa: CAILPENQETQYF; cdr3_nt: TGTGCGATCTTACCAGAAAACCAAGAGACCCAGTACTTC
d_call: NA; j_call: TRBJ1-5; v_call: TRBV5-6; clone_size: NA; cdr3_aa: CASSLGTGPPDQPQHF; cdr3_nt: TGTGCCAGCAGCTTGGGAACAGGGCCCCCCGATCAGCCCCAGCATTTT
d_call: TRBD1; j_call: TRBJ2-2; v_call: TRBV6-5; clone_size: NA; cdr3_aa: CASRNRGSNTGELFF; cdr3_nt: TGTGCCAGCAGAAACAGGGGCTCGAACACCGGGGAGCTGTTTTTT
d_call: TRBD1; j_call: TRBJ1-2; v_call: TRBV30; clone_size: NA; cdr3_aa: CAWSPGTGSGYTF; cdr3_nt: TGTGCCTGGAGTCCCGGGACAGGGTCCGGCTACACCTTC